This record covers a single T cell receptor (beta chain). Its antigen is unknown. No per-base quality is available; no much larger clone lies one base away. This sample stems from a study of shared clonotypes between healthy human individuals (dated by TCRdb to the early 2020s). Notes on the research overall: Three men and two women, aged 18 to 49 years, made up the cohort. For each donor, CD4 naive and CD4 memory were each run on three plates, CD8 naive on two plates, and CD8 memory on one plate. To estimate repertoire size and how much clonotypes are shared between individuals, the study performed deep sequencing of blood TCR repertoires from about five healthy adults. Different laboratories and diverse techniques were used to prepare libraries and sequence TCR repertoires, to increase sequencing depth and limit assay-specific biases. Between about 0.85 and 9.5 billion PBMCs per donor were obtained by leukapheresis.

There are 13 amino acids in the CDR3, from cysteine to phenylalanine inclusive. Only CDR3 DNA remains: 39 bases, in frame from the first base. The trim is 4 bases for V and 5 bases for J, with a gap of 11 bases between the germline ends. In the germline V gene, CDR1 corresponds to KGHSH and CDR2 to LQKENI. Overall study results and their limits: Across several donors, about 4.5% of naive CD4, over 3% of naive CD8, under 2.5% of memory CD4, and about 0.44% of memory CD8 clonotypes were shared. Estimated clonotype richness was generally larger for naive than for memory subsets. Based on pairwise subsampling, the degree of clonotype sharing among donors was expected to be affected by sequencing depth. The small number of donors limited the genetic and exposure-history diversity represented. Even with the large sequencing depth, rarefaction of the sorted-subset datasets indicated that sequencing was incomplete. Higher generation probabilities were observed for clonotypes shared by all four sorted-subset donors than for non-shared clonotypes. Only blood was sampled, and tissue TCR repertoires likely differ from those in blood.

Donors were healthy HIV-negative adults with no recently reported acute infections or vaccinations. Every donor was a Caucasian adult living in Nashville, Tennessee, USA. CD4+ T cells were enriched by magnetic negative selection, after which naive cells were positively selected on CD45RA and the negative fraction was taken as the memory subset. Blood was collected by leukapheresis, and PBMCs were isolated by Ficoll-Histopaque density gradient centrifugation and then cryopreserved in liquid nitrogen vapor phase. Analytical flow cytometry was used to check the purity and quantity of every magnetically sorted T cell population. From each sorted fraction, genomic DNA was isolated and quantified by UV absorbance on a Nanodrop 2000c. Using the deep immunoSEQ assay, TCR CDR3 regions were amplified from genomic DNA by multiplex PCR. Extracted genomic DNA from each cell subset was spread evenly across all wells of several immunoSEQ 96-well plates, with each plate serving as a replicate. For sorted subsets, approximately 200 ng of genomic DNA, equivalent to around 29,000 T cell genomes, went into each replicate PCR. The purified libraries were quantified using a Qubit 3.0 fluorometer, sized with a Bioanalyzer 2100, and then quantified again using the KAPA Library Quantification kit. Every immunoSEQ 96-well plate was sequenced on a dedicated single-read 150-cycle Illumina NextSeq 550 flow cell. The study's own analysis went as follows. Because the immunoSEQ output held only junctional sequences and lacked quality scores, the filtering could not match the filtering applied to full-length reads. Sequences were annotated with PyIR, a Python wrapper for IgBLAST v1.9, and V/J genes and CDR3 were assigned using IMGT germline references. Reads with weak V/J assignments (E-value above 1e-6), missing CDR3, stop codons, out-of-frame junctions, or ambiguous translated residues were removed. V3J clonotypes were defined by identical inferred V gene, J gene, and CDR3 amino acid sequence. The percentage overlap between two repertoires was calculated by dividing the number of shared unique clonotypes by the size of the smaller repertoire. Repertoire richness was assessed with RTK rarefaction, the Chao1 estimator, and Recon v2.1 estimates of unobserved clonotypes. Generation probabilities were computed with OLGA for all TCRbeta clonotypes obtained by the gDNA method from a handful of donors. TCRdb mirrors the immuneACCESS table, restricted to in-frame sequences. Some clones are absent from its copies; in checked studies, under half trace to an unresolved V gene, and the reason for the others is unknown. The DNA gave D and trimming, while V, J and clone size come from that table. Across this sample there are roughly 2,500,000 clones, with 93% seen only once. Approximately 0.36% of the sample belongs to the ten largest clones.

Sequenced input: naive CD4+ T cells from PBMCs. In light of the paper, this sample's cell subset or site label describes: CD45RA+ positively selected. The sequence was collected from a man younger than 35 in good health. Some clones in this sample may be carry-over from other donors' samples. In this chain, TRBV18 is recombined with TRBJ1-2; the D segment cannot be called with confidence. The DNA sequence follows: TGTGCCAGCTCACTAGCCTCGAGGTATGGCTACACCTTC. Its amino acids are CASSLASRYGYTF. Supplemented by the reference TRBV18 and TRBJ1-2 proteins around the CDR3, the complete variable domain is NAGVMQNPRHLVRRRGQEARLRCSPMKGHSHVYWYRQLPEEGLKFMVYLQKENIIDESGMPKERFSAEFPKEGPSILRIQQVVRGDSAAYFCASSLASRYGYTFGSGTRLTVV.